One and the same sample provided the 11 T cell receptor beta chains below, sequenced in a study of HIV-infected children after antiretroviral therapy interruption. The TCR library was built from RNA with a 3' RACE protocol and unique molecular identifiers. TCRdb re-called the 3' RACE reads with MiXCR, one entry per CDR3 protein. The repertoire includes more than 35,000 distinct CDR3 sequences, over 6% of them detected once, and roughly 1% sits in the top ten. The treatment is: PENTA 11 planned treatment interruption arm or continuous ART arm. Sample: CD45RA+ CD4+ T cells from PBMCs, pooled from several time points, taken from a donor given antiretroviral therapy, either interrupted or continuous. Subset here: naive CD4+ CD45RA+ CD45RO- T cells. The receptors were gathered from a pool of human donors with HIV.

In regard to this clonotype: A read error may produce the germline difference seen at one junction end. The chain couples TRBV5-1 to TRBJ1-2, with 9 bases that match TRBD1. Germline CDR1 SGHRS, CDR2 YFSETQ. This CDR3 contains 16 residues. In nucleotides, the CDR3 is TGTGCCAGCAGCCAGGAAAAGACAGGGGGGAACTATGGCTACACCTTC. Amino acid sequence: CASSQEKTGGNYGYTF.

This clonotype was seen ten or more times. The chain recombines TRBV27 with TRBJ2-7, with 9 bases matching TRBD2. Germline values: CDR1 MNHEY, CDR2 SMNVEV (reference sequence). J lost 3 bases, V lost 10 bases, and 7 bases had no gene match. The CDR3 sequence is 13 residues long. CDR3 DNA sequence: TGTGCCACCCAGACTAGCGGAAACTACGAGCAGTACTTC. It translates to CATQTSGNYEQYF.

The V gene is TRBV4-1, the J gene TRBJ2-1; 9 nucleotides line up with TRBD2. V shed 4 bases and J 4 bases; nucleotides not matched to a gene: 5. From germline, CDR1 is MGHRA and CDR2 YSYEKL. The CDR3 extends over 15 amino acids. The CDR3 loop reads CASSLFLAGYNEQFF. CDR3 bases: TGCGCCAGCAGCCTCTTCCTAGCGGGGTACAATGAGCAGTTCTTC.

With respect to this clonotype: Being one base from a much bigger clone, this may be a read error. V gene TRBV7-8 combines with J gene TRBJ2-7; the match to TRBD2 covers 7 bases. Germline-derived CDR1 and CDR2 are SGHVS and FQNEAQ. The CDR3 sequence is 17 residues long. This CDR3 is CASNLKLLASGTYEQYF. CDR3 in DNA: TGTGCCAGCAACTTAAAACTTCTGGCTAGCGGAACCTACGAGCAGTACTTC. Variable domain in full (rest from reference TRBV7-8 and TRBJ2-7): GAGVSQSPRYKVAKRGQDVALRCDPISGHVSLFWYQQALGQGPEFLTYFQNEAQLDKSGLPSDRFFAERPEGSVSTLKIQRTQQEDSAVYLCASNLKLLASGTYEQYFGPGTRLTVT.

This clonotype was counted only a few times. V usage is TRBV18 and J usage is TRBJ1-1; D is ambiguous. V dropped 2 bases and J dropped 0 bases, with 16 bases sitting between them. Germline CDR1 KGHSH, CDR2 LQKENI. CDR3 length: 17 amino acids. This CDR3 reads CASSPITGNHLNTEAFF. The CDR3 bases are TGTGCCAGCTCACCAATAACCGGGAATCATTTGAACACTGAAGCTTTCTTT.

This clonotype appeared many times. V is TRBV12-3 or TRBV12-4 and J is TRBJ1-5; D might be TRBD1 (5 bases). Trimming took 5 bases from V and 4 from J, leaving 12 bases between them. This CDR3 has 14 amino acids. CDR3 sequence: CASSLGLRNQPQHF. The DNA for the CDR3 is TGTGCCAGCAGTCTGGGACTCCGAAATCAGCCCCAGCATTTT.

This clonotype showed up many times. This chain joins TRBV7-2 and TRBJ2-3; TRBD1 or TRBD2 may be the D gene (6 bases each). Germline CDR1 reads SGHTA; CDR2 reads FQGNSA. V shed 5 bases and J shed 0 bases, with 18 bases lying between them. The CDR3 contains 17 residues. In DNA form, the CDR3 reads TGTGCCAGCAGCCCGAGGGGGACTCCCTCAAGCACAGATACGCAGTATTTT. Translated: CASSPRGTPSSTDTQYF. The whole variable domain, remainder taken from reference TRBV7-2 and TRBJ2-3, is GAGVSQSPSNKVTEKGKDVELRCDPISGHTALYWYRQSLGQGLEFLIYFQGNSAPDKSGLPSDRFSAERTGGSVSTLTIQRTQQEDSAVYLCASSPRGTPSSTDTQYFGPGTRLTVL.

This clonotype was seen at least ten times. The chain carries TRBV19 and TRBJ1-1; D remains unclear. Germline values: CDR1 LNHDA, CDR2 SQIVND (reference sequence). The CDR3 covers 13 residues. Trimming removed 5 bases at V and 7 bases at J, with 14 bases between. CDR3: CASSPRPFGEAFF. CDR3 DNA: TGTGCCAGTAGTCCCCGACCTTTTGGTGAAGCTTTCTTT.

In this sample, this clonotype turned up many times. This chain connects TRBV20-1 to TRBJ2-7; unclear D gene. Germline V gives CDR1 DFQATT, CDR2 SNEGSKA (reference sequence). V was shortened by 2 bases and J by 3 bases, with 8 bases between the two germline ends. The CDR3 runs to 12 residues. CDR3 residues: CSARPNNYEQYF. The CDR3 coding sequence is TGCAGTGCTAGACCCAACAACTACGAGCAGTACTTC.

Ten or more counts support this clonotype. A read error may produce the germline difference seen at one junction end. The chain couples TRBV6-6 to TRBJ2-2; no firm D call. The CDR3 runs 14 residues. Germline values: CDR1 MNHNY, CDR2 SVGAGI (reference sequence). In nucleotides, the CDR3 is TGTGCCAGCAGTGGCAGACAAAACACCGGGCAGCTCTACTTT. It encodes CASSGRQNTGQLYF.

This clonotype was counted ten times or more. The chain combines TRBV30 with TRBJ2-7, with D possibly matching TRBD1 (5 bases). V lost 0 bases, J lost 3 bases, and 15 bases lay in between. The length of the CDR3 is 15 residues. From germline, CDR1 is GTSNPN and CDR2 SVGIG (reference sequence). Written as DNA, the CDR3 is TGTGCCTGGAGTGTACCTCCCCCAGGGTTCTACGAGCAGTACTTC. It is translated as CAWSVPPPGFYEQYF.